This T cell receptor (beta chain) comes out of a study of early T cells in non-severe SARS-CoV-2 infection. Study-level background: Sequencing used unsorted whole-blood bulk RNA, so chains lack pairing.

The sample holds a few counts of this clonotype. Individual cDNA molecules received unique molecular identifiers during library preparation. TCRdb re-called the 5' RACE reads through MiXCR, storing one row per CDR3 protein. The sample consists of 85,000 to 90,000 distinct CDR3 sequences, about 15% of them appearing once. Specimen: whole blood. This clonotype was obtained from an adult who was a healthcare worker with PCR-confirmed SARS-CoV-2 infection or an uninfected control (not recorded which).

In DNA form, the CDR3 reads TGTGCCAGCAGCTCGGACAGGGATAGTTCACCCCTCCACTTT. Translation: CASSSDRDSSPLHF. V usage is TRBV7-2 and J usage is TRBJ1-6, with 8 nucleotides matching TRBD1. The CDR3 is 14 amino acids. CDR1 and CDR2 from the germline V gene are SGHTA and FQGNSA. V gave up 4 bases and J gave up 9 bases; unmatched junction bases: 5.